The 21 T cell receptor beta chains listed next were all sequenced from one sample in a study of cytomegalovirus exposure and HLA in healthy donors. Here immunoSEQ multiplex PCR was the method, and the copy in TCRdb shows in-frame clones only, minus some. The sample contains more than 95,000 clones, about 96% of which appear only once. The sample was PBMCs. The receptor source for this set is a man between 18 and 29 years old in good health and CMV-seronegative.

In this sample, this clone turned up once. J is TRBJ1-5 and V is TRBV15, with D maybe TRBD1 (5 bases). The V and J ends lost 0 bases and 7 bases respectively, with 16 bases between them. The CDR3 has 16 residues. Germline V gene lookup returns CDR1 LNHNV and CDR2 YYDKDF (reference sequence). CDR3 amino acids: CATSRDRQGGDQPQHF. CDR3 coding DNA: TGTGCCACCAGCAGAGATAGGCAGGGAGGGGACCAGCCCCAGCATTTT.

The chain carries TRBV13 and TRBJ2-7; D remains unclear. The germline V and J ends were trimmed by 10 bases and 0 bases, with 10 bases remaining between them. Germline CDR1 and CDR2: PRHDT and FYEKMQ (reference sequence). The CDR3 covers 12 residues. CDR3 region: CAIGASSYEQYF. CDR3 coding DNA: TGTGCCATTGGAGCAAGCTCCTACGAGCAGTACTTC.

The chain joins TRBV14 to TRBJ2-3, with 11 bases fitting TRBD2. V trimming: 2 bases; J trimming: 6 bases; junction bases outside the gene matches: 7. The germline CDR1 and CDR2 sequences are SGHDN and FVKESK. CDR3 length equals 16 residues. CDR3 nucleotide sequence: TGTGCCAGCAGCCAAATGACTAGCGGGAATTTGGATACGCAGTATTTT. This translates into CASSQMTSGNLDTQYF.

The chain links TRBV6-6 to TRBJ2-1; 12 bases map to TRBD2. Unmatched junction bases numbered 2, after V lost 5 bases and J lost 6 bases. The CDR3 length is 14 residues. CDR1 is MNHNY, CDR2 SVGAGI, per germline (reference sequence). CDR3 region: CASSLAGGSNEQFF. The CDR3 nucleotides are TGTGCCAGCAGTCTAGCGGGAGGGTCCAATGAGCAGTTCTTC.

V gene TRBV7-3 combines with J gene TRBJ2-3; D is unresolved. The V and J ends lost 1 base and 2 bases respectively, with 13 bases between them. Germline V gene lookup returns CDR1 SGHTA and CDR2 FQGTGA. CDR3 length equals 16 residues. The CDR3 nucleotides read TGTGCCAGCAGCTTAAGTCCGGTTCGAACCACAGATACGCAGTATTTT. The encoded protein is CASSLSPVRTTDTQYF.

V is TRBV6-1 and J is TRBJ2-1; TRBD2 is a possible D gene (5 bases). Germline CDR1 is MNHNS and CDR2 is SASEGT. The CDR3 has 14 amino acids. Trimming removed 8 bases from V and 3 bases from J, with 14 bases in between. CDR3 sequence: CASAISGIYNEQFF. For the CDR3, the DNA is TGTGCCAGCGCCATCTCCGGGATCTACAATGAGCAGTTCTTC.

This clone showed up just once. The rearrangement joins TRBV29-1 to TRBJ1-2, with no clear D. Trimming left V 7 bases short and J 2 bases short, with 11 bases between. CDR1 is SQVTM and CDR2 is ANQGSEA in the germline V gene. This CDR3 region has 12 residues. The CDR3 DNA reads TGCAGCGCTCAAAGACTGAACTATGGCTACACCTTC. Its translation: CSAQRLNYGYTF.

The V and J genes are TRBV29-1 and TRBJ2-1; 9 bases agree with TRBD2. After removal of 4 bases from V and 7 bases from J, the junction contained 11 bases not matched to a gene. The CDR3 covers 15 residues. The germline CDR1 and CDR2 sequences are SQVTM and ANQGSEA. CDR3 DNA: TGCAGCGTTGGGGTTTTCGGCCTAGCGGGAAATGAGCAGTTCTTC. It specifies CSVGVFGLAGNEQFF.

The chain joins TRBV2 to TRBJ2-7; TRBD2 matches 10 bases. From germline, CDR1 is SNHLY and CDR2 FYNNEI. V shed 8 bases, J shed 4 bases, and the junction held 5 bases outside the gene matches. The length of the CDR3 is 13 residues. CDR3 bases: TGTGCCAGCTTGCTAGCGGGAGTTTACGAGCAGTACTTC. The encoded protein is CASLLAGVYEQYF.

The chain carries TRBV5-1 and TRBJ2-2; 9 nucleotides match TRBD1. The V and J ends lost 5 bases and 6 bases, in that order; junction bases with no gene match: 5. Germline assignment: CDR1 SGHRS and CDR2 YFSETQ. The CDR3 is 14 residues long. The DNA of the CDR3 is TGCGCCAGCAGACCGGGACAGGGATCCGGGGAGCTGTTTTTT. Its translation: CASRPGQGSGELFF.

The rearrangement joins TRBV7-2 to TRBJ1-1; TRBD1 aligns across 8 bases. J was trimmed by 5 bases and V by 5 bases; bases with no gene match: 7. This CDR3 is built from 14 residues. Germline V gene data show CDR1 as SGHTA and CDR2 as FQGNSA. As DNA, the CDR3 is TGTGCCAGCAGCACCTCCAGGGGGCAAACTGAAGCTTTCTTT. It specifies CASSTSRGQTEAFF.

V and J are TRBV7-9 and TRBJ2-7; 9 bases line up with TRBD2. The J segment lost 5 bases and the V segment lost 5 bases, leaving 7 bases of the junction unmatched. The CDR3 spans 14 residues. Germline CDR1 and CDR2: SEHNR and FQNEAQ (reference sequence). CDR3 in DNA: TGTGCCAGCAGCCGGGGCGGGAGGGCCCACGAGCAGTACTTC. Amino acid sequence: CASSRGGRAHEQYF.

In nucleotides, the CDR3 is TGTGCCAGCAGCGGGGGACTAGCGGGCGAAAATGAGCAGTTCTTC. Protein product: CASSGGLAGENEQFF. This chain connects TRBV7-3 to TRBJ2-1; 12 bases are shared with TRBD2. This CDR3 comprises 15 residues. The trim removed 5 bases at V and 7 bases at J, leaving 6 bases unmatched. Germline V lookup: CDR1 SGHTA, CDR2 FQGTGA.

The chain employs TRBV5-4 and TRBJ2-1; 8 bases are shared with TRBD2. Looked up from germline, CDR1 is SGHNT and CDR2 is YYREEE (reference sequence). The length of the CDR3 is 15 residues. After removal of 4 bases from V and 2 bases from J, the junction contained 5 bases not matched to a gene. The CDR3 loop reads CASSLGLETYNEQFF. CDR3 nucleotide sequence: TGTGCCAGCAGCCTGGGACTAGAAACCTACAATGAGCAGTTCTTC.

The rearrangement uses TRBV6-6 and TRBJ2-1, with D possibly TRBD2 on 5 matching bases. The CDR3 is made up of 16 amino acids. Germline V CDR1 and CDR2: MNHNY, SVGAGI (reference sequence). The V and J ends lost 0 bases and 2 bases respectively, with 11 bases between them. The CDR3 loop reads CASSYSGGQTYNEQFF. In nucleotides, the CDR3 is TGTGCCAGCAGTTACTCCGGAGGCCAAACCTACAATGAGCAGTTCTTC.

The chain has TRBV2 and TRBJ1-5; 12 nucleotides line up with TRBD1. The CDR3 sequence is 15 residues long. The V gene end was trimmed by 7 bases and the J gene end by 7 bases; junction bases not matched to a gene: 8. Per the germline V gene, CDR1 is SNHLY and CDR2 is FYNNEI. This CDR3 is CASIEGQGAGQPQHF. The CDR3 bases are TGTGCCAGCATCGAGGGACAGGGGGCTGGACAGCCCCAGCATTTT.

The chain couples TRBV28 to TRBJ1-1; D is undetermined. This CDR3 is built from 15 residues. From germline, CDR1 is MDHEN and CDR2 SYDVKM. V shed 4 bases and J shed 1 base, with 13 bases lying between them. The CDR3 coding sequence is TGTGCCAGCAGTTCACCGTGGGCCCAGAACACTGAAGCTTTCTTT. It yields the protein CASSSPWAQNTEAFF.

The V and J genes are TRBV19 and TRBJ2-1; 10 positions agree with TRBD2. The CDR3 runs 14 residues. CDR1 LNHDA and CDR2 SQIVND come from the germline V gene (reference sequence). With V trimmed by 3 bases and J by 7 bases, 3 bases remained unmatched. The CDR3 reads CASSIQREGNEQFF. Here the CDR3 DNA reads TGTGCCAGTAGTATTCAGCGGGAGGGGAATGAGCAGTTCTTC.

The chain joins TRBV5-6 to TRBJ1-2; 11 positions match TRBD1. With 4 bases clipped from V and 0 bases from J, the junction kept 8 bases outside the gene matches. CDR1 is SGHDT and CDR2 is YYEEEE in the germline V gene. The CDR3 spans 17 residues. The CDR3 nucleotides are TGTGCCAGCAGCCTGGGGACAGGGGGATTGACTAACTATGGCTACACCTTC. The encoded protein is CASSLGTGGLTNYGYTF.

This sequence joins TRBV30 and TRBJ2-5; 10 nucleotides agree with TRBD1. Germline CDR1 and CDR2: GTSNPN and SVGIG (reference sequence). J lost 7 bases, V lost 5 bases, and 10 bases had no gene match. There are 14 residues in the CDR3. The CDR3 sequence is CAWGSGTGEGTQYF. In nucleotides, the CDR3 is TGTGCCTGGGGCTCCGGGACAGGGGAAGGGACCCAGTACTTC.

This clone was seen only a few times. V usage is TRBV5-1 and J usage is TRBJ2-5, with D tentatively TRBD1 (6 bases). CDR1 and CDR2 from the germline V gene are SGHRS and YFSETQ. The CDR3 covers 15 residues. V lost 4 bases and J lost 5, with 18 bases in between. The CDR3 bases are TGCGCCAGCAGCCCCTCCGCGCAGGGGCGGGAGACCCAGTACTTC. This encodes CASSPSAQGRETQYF.